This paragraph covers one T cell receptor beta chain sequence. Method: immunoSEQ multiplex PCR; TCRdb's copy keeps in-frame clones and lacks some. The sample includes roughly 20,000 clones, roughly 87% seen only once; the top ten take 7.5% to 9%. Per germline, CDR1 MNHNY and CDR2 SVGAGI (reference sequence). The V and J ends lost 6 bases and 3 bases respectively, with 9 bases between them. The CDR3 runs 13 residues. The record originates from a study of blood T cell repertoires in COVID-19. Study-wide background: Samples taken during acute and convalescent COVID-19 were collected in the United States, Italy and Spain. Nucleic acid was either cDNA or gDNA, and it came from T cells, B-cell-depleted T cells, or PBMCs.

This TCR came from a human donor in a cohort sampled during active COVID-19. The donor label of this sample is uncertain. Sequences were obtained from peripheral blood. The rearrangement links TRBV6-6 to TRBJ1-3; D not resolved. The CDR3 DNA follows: TGTGCCAGCAGATCGACTCTTGGAAACACCATATATTTT. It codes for CASRSTLGNTIYF.